Listed here is a single T cell receptor beta chain. The germline gives CDR1 SGHVS, CDR2 FQNEAQ. The CDR3 is 17 residues long. The trim removed 0 bases at V and 2 bases at J, leaving 2 bases unmatched. These data are taken from a study of cytomegalovirus exposure and HLA in healthy donors. With 60 Vbeta and 13 Jbeta primers, the PCR was carried out. Clones were sequenced by immunoSEQ multiplex PCR, and TCRdb holds only the in-frame ones, with some missing. The repertoire includes fewer than 200,000 clones, 70% to 80% of them detected once, and 13% to 15% sits in the top ten. The sequence derives from a woman in her twenties or thirties in good health and CMV-seropositive. Sequencing input: PBMCs. This chain links TRBV7-8 with TRBJ2-2, with 11 bases fitting TRBD2. CDR3 nucleotides: TGTGCCAGCAGCTTAGCTAGCGGGAGGGGTAACACCGGGGAGCTGTTTTTT. The encoded protein is CASSLASGRGNTGELFF.